This TCR beta chain comes out of a study of T cell responses to AZD1222 COVID-19 vaccine. The study's findings and limits: A reported finding is that nearly half of spike-specific TCRs target unmutated variant regions. Among AZD1222 vaccinees, only six or seven were seropositive at baseline. Elevations in Spike-specific TCR breadth and depth followed administration of two AZD1222 doses.

Repertoires were generated with immunoSEQ multiplex PCR, while TCRdb's copy carries only in-frame clones and drops some. The table includes roughly 150,000 clones, under 95% detected once. This clone was found once. Its antigen is not known. Second doses at about 4 or about 12 weeks were pooled. This CDR3 has 13 residues. With 6 bases removed from V and 10 bases from J, the gap between germline ends came to 16 bases. From germline, CDR1 is LGHDT and CDR2 YNNKEL (reference sequence). The J gene is TRBJ2-1, the V gene TRBV3-1 (or the pseudogene TRBV3-2), with D hard to call. This sample comprised peripheral blood, obtained 28 days after the second AZD1222 dose. The TCR originated in an adult who received the AZD1222 COVID-19 vaccine. The DNA for the CDR3 is TGTGCCAGCAGTGGGTCCCTTCAAAGGGAGCAGTTCTTC. It encodes CASSGSLQREQFF.